A selection of T cell receptor beta chains follows, all from one sample in a study of control samples from healthy donors and cancer patients. The protocol was immunoSEQ multiplex PCR, while the TCRdb copy is restricted to in-frame clones and leaves out a portion. The sample contains some 200,000 clones, 85% to 95% of which appear only once. Sequencing was performed on blood. Every receptor here comes from a man between 18 and 29 years old in good health. Both conserved end residues are part of each CDR3. Fields, in order: V gene, J gene, D gene, clone size, CDR3 protein, CDR3 DNA. D genes are given only for firm matches. The size field is filled for only some rows; it gives once, few, many or a size class.

TRBV18	TRBJ2-1	TRBD2	NA	CASSPPNRSGGRNEQFF	TGTGCCAGCTCACCACCGAACCGAAGCGGGGGGCGCAATGAGCAGTTCTTC
TRBV2	TRBJ2-3	NA	NA	CASSWSTDTQYF	TGTGCCAGCAGTTGGAGCACAGATACGCAGTATTTT
TRBV30	TRBJ1-2	NA	NA	CAWSAKVSNYGYTF	TGTGCCTGGAGTGCCAAGGTTTCTAACTATGGCTACACCTTC
TRBV6-4	TRBJ2-1	NA	NA	CASSDSLAGYNEQFF	TGTGCCAGCAGTGACTCGCTGGCAGGGTACAATGAGCAGTTCTTC
TRBV3-1/TRBV3-2	TRBJ2-2	TRBD2	NA	CASSQGGTNTGELFF	TGTGCCAGCAGCCAGGGGGGGACTAACACCGGGGAGCTGTTTTTT
TRBV2	TRBJ1-2	TRBD1	NA	CASRPGQGAYYGYTF	TGTGCCAGCAGACCGGGACAGGGGGCCTACTATGGCTACACCTTC
TRBV4-2	TRBJ2-3	TRBD2	NA	CASSQELAGGIDTDTQYF	TGTGCCAGCAGCCAAGAACTAGCGGGGGGGATAGACACAGATACGCAGTATTTT
TRBV3-1/TRBV3-2	TRBJ2-7	NA	NA	CASSPRLIYEQYF	TGTGCCAGCAGCCCCAGACTAATCTACGAGCAGTACTTC
TRBV9	TRBJ2-3	NA	NA	CASKGSDTQYF	TGTGCCAGCAAGGGGTCAGATACGCAGTATTTT
TRBV7-3	TRBJ2-4	NA	NA	CASSLNGDIQYF	TGTGCCAGCAGCTTAAATGGGGACATTCAGTACTTC
TRBV7-2	TRBJ2-1	TRBD2	once	CASSRLPGLAYHEQFF	TGTGCCAGCAGCAGACTTCCGGGACTAGCCTACCATGAGCAGTTCTTC
TRBV28	TRBJ2-5	TRBD1	NA	CASSLLGTGGETQYF	TGTGCCAGCAGTTTATTAGGGACAGGGGGCGAGACCCAGTACTTC
TRBV11-2	TRBJ2-1	NA	NA	CASSFGGGDLQFF	TGTGCCAGCAGCTTTGGGGGCGGGGATCTTCAGTTCTTC
TRBV2	TRBJ1-1	TRBD1	NA	CASRDRGPEAFF	TGTGCCAGCAGGGACAGGGGGCCCGAAGCTTTCTTT
TRBV5-1	TRBJ1-1	TRBD1	NA	CASSLPPGQGRVMAEAFF	TGCGCCAGCAGCTTGCCCCCCGGACAGGGGAGGGTTATGGCTGAAGCTTTCTTT
TRBV18	TRBJ2-3	NA	NA	CASSPTDTDTQYF	TGTGCCAGCTCACCGACAGACACAGATACGCAGTATTTT
TRBV24-1	TRBJ2-5	NA	NA	CATSDRYGFGGFQETQYF	TGTGCCACCAGTGACCGTTACGGGTTCGGGGGCTTCCAAGAGACCCAGTACTTC
TRBV5-1	TRBJ2-7	TRBD2	NA	CASTGGWQLGYEQYF	TGCGCCAGCACCGGGGGGTGGCAGCTCGGATACGAGCAGTACTTC
TRBV5-1	TRBJ1-4	NA	NA	CASSLGVVPTDEVGNEKLFF	TGCGCCAGCAGCTTGGGGGTTGTCCCCACTGATGAGGTCGGAAATGAAAAACTGTTTTTT
TRBV29-1	TRBJ1-1	NA	NA	CSVDERRSNTEAFF	TGCAGCGTTGATGAGAGGAGGTCGAACACTGAAGCTTTCTTT
TRBV5-5	TRBJ2-7	NA	NA	CASSLGTGISYEQYF	TGTGCCAGCAGCCTGGGAACAGGGATCTCCTACGAGCAGTACTTC
TRBV5-4	TRBJ2-3	TRBD1	NA	CASSPGGGTDTQYF	TGTGCCAGCAGTCCAGGGGGCGGCACAGATACGCAGTATTTT
TRBV12-3/TRBV12-4	TRBJ1-1	NA	NA	CASPPRGDTEAFF	TGTGCCAGCCCCCCCCGAGGTGACACTGAAGCTTTCTTT
TRBV24-1	TRBJ1-2	NA	NA	CATSDRDSISFHGYTF	TGTGCCACCAGTGACCGTGACAGCATCTCGTTTCATGGCTACACCTTC
TRBV5-1	TRBJ2-7	TRBD1	NA	CASSLVGQGYREQYF	TGCGCCAGCAGCTTGGTGGGACAGGGCTATAGGGAGCAGTACTTC
TRBV30	TRBJ2-6	NA	NA	CAWSVPGANVLTF	TGTGCCTGGAGTGTACCTGGGGCCAACGTCCTGACTTTC
TRBV5-6	TRBJ1-1	NA	NA	CASSRDNTEAFF	TGTGCCAGCAGCCGAGACAACACTGAAGCTTTCTTT